This is a list of T cell receptor beta chains from one sample in a study of T cells in Graves' hyperthyroidism and ophthalmopathy. TCRdb recomputed calls from the multiplex PCR reads with MiXCR, one row per CDR3 protein. Here the sample spans around 340,000 distinct CDR3 sequences, about 15% being singletons. The sample comprised blood. The receptors were sampled from a woman under 40 with Graves' hyperthyroidism. Each CDR3 is given with its conserved first and last residue. D genes are given only for firm matches. A clone size is listed for some rows: how often the clone was seen (once, few, many), or a class if it is expanded.

.,13,TRBV11-3,TRBJ1-1,.,CASSRYMNTEAFF,TGTGCCAGCAGTCGCTACATGAACACTGAAGCTTTCTTT
many,14,TRBV10-1,TRBJ1-1,.,CASSESTRNTEAFF,TGCGCCAGCAGTGAGTCGACGAGGAACACTGAAGCTTTCTTT
few,13,TRBV20-1,TRBJ2-3,TRBD2,CSASRGSTDTQYF,TGCAGTGCTAGTCGCGGGAGCACAGATACGCAATATTTT
.,16,TRBV5-6,TRBJ2-2,.,CASSPSPRANTGELFF,TGTGCCAGCAGCCCCTCCCCTAGAGCGAACACCGGGGAGCTGTTTTTT
many,14,TRBV5-1,TRBJ2-1,.,CASSPDSSYNEQFF,TGCGCCAGCAGCCCTGACAGCTCCTACAATGAGCAGTTCTTC
few,16,TRBV6-5,TRBJ2-3,TRBD2,CASSYPGLAGTDTQYF,TGTGCCAGCAGTTACCCCGGGCTAGCGGGCACAGATACGCAGTATTTT
.,15,TRBV19,TRBJ1-1,.,CASSIAPGAGGGAFF,TGTGCCAGTAGTATAGCCCCCGGGGCAGGCGGCGGGGCTTTCTTT
many,15,TRBV29-1,TRBJ2-5,.,CSVEPAGTGGETQYF,TGCAGCGTTGAACCCGCAGGGACCGGGGGAGAGACCCAGTACTTC
few,11,TRBV6-1,TRBJ1-2,.,CASSEGTSYTF,TGTGCCAGCAGTGAGGGGACCTCCTACACCTTC
many,14,TRBV12-3/TRBV12-4,TRBJ1-5,.,CASRSGTANQPQHF,TGTGCCAGCAGGTCCGGGACGGCAAATCAGCCCCAGCATTTT
few,14,TRBV4-2,TRBJ1-5,.,CASSQDGGAQPQHF,TGTGCCAGCAGCCAAGATGGGGGGGCTCAGCCCCAGCATTTT
few,15,TRBV28,TRBJ1-2,.,CASSPSQTRNYGYTF,TGTGCCAGCAGTCCTTCACAGACAAGAAACTATGGCTACACCTTC
many,14,TRBV7-2,TRBJ1-1,.,CASKGGQYNTEAFF,TGTGCCAGCAAGGGGGGTCAGTATAACACTGAAGCTTTCTTT
few,16,TRBV10-1,TRBJ1-2,TRBD1,CASSESTGTNFDGYTF,TGCGCCAGCAGTGAGTCGACAGGGACCAACTTCGATGGCTACACCTTC
few,15,TRBV7-3,TRBJ1-2,.,CASSLKENSSYGYTF,TGTGCCAGCAGCTTAAAAGAAAACAGTTCCTATGGCTACACCTTC